This TCR beta chain was captured by sequencing in a study of control samples from healthy donors and cancer patients. Assay: immunoSEQ multiplex PCR; the TCRdb copy retains only in-frame clones and omits some. The profile shows 50,000 or so clones, around 95% of them singletons. V was pared by 5 bases and J by 1 base, with 11 bases between. Germline-derived CDR1 and CDR2 are MGHDK and SYGVNS. The CDR3 extends over 14 amino acids. The chain is built from TRBV25-1 and TRBJ1-1; the D gene is possibly TRBD1 (5 bases). Sample: blood. This TCR was recovered from a man under 40 in good health. The CDR3 protein is CASSITGRNTEAFF. The CDR3 nucleotides read TGTGCCAGCAGTATCACAGGCCGGAACACTGAAGCTTTCTTT.